Below are 20 T cell receptor beta chains sequenced from a single sample in a study of long-term antiretroviral therapy in people with HIV. They ran version v3.0 of the immunoSEQ assay at survey level. Sequencing used immunoSEQ multiplex PCR; TCRdb keeps in-frame clones, though not all of them. The table has around 19,000 clones, about 90% seen once. The source material was unsorted PBMCs, sampled 2.5 to 2.7 years after starting antiretroviral therapy. The receptors originated from a woman in her fifties or sixties with HIV.

The chain recombines TRBV19 with TRBJ1-3; D may be TRBD1 (6 bases). Trimming cost V 3 bases and J 3 bases, with 18 bases left between them. This CDR3 has 17 amino acids. Per the germline V gene, CDR1 is LNHDA and CDR2 is SQIVND (reference sequence). The CDR3 DNA reads as TGTGCCAGTAGTATTCCTCTTACGGGGGCTTATGGAAACACCATATATTTT. Amino acids: CASSIPLTGAYGNTIYF.

This clone was observed a single time. The J gene is TRBJ2-1, the V gene TRBV6-5; 7 bases line up with TRBD2. The length of the CDR3 is 14 residues. CDR1 is MNHEY and CDR2 is SVGAGI in the germline V gene. Unmatched junction bases numbered 6, after V lost 2 bases and J lost 8 bases. Written as DNA, the CDR3 is TGTGCCAGCAGTTACGAGCGGGATACCCATGAGCAGTTCTTC. Amino acids: CASSYERDTHEQFF.

The CDR3 DNA reads as TGCGCCAGCAGCTTGCAAGGGGGAAGCTACGAGCAGTACTTC. Its translation: CASSLQGGSYEQYF. The chain combines TRBV5-1 with TRBJ2-7, with D perhaps TRBD1 (6 bases). The CDR3 has 14 residues. The germline V gene encodes CDR1 SGHRS and CDR2 YFSETQ. Trimming removed 1 base from V and 3 bases from J, with 11 bases in between.

This chain links TRBV14 with TRBJ2-5; the D is unclear. Trimming took off 0 bases at V and 7 bases at J, with 12 bases between the two ends. The CDR3 contains 14 residues. Germline CDR1 and CDR2: SGHDN and FVKESK. CDR3 amino acids: CASSQDRLPGTQYF. In DNA, the CDR3 is TGTGCCAGCAGCCAAGATCGGCTCCCTGGGACCCAGTACTTC.

The gene calls are TRBV20-1 and TRBJ2-3; D unclear. This CDR3 region has 11 residues. Deletions cut 3 bases from V and 4 bases from J, with 5 bases between. The germline CDR1 and CDR2 sequences are DFQATT and SNEGSKA (reference sequence). The CDR3 sequence: CSARAPDTQYF. Written as DNA, the CDR3 is TGCAGTGCTAGGGCCCCAGATACGCAGTATTTT.

This chain links TRBV28 with TRBJ2-7, with a tentative D call TRBD1 (6 bases). V was cut by 10 bases and J by 0 bases, with 10 bases left in between. CDR3 length equals 12 residues. Germline V gene sequence: CDR1 MDHEN, CDR2 SYDVKM. The CDR3 protein is CAIQGTSYEQYF. DNA of the CDR3: TGTGCCATTCAGGGGACCTCCTACGAGCAGTACTTC.

The rearrangement uses TRBV6-6 and TRBJ2-7, with TRBD2 as a possible D gene (5 bases). The CDR3 spans 14 residues. Trimming removed 4 bases from V and 2 bases from J, with 12 bases in between. CDR1 is MNHNY, CDR2 SVGAGI, per germline (reference sequence). The CDR3 DNA sequence: TGTGCCAGCAGTTCGAGGACTGGGACCTACGAGCAGTACTTC. Translation: CASSSRTGTYEQYF.

The chain joins TRBV20-1 to TRBJ1-2; unclear D gene. V was clipped by 3 bases and J by 10 bases, with 3 bases between them. Germline assignment: CDR1 DFQATT and CDR2 SNEGSKA (reference sequence). The CDR3 sequence is 8 residues long. The CDR3: CSARDYTF. CDR3 coding DNA: TGCAGTGCTAGGGACTACACCTTC.

The chain has TRBV5-6 and TRBJ2-7; 8 bases are a match to TRBD1. This CDR3 is built from 16 residues. Germline CDR1 SGHDT, CDR2 YYEEEE. Trimming removed 0 bases from V and 4 bases from J; junction bases left unmatched: 9. The CDR3 region has the DNA TGTGCCAGCAGCTTGGTACAGGGGGTCGGTATATACGAGCAGTACTTC. Protein: CASSLVQGVGIYEQYF.

The CDR3 sequence is CASSLAAGGRQPQHF. DNA for the CDR3: TGTGCCAGCAGCTTAGCCGCAGGGGGTCGACAGCCCCAGCATTTT. The V gene is TRBV7-2, the J gene TRBJ1-5; TRBD1 matches 7 bases. CDR1 and CDR2 (germline): SGHTA, FQGNSA. J was trimmed by 7 bases and V by 0 bases; bases with no gene match: 6. The CDR3 contains 15 residues.

V usage is TRBV27 and J usage is TRBJ2-7; D is undetermined. The CDR3 covers 12 residues. V shed 6 bases and J shed 1 base, with 7 bases lying between them. CDR1 and CDR2 from the germline V gene are MNHEY and SMNVEV (reference sequence). The CDR3 DNA follows: TGTGCCAGCAGGGCCCCATCCTACGAGCAGTACTTC. As protein: CASRAPSYEQYF.

The chain uses TRBV11-2 and TRBJ2-4, with D possibly being TRBD1 (5 bases). CDR1 SGHAT and CDR2 FQNNGV come from the germline V gene. The CDR3 loop spans 12 amino acids. The V end lost 0 bases, the J end lost 11 bases, and 8 bases lay between the germline ends. The DNA for the CDR3 is TGTGCCAGCAGCTTAGACAGCAGGGTTCAGTACTTC. This codes for CASSLDSRVQYF.

This clone was seen only once. The chain combines TRBV7-9 with TRBJ1-1; the D gene is possibly TRBD1 (6 bases). The CDR3 consists of 13 residues. Germline CDR1 SEHNR, CDR2 FQNEAQ (reference sequence). Deletions cut 2 bases from V and 8 bases from J, with 12 bases between. The CDR3 DNA sequence: TGTGCCAGCAGCTTACGAATGGACAGCGAAGCTTTCTTT. Protein sequence: CASSLRMDSEAFF.

The CDR3 loop is CASTSNIGGANYGYTF. In DNA form, the CDR3 reads TGTGCCAGCACCTCAAATATTGGTGGGGCCAACTATGGCTACACCTTC. The chain has TRBV28 and TRBJ1-2; maybe TRBD1 (5 bases). The CDR3 is 16 amino acids. Trimming stripped 7 bases from V and 2 bases from J, with 20 bases between. CDR1 and CDR2 (germline): MDHEN, SYDVKM.

The gene calls are TRBV7-9 and TRBJ2-1; D perhaps matches TRBD2 (6 bases). From germline, CDR1 is SEHNR and CDR2 FQNEAQ (reference sequence). Between the trimmed V and J ends, which lost 2 bases and 1 base, there was a span of 9 bases. The CDR3 spans 15 residues. The CDR3 loop is CASSLRRGSYNEQFF. The CDR3 region has the DNA TGTGCCAGCAGCTTAAGGCGGGGTTCCTACAATGAGCAGTTCTTC.

The chain has TRBV27 and TRBJ1-2; the match to TRBD1 covers 9 bases. The germline V gene encodes CDR1 MNHEY and CDR2 SMNVEV (reference sequence). The CDR3 length is 14 residues. The ends lost 4 bases at V and 2 bases at J; junction bases unmatched: 2. For the CDR3, the DNA is TGTGCCAGCAGTTGGGACAGGGACAACTATGGCTACACCTTC. Residues: CASSWDRDNYGYTF.

The chain recombines TRBV5-4 with TRBJ2-1; D may be TRBD2 (5 bases). V was shortened by 8 bases and J by 7 bases, with 16 bases between the two germline ends. The CDR3 totals 13 residues. CDR1 and CDR2 from the germline V gene are SGHNT and YYREEE (reference sequence). DNA of the CDR3: TGTGCCAGGGGCCTCAGCGGCAGTAATGAGCAGTTCTTC. This codes for CARGLSGSNEQFF.

The chain is built from TRBV7-9 and TRBJ2-1; D remains unclear. Per germline, CDR1 SEHNR and CDR2 FQNEAQ (reference sequence). The V end was cut by 0 bases, the J end by 0 bases, with 12 bases between. The length of the CDR3 is 17 residues. The CDR3 DNA reads TGTGCCAGCAGCTTAGCGCCCGTGGTTAGCTCCTACAATGAGCAGTTCTTC. Encoded protein: CASSLAPVVSSYNEQFF.

V is TRBV4-3 and J is TRBJ1-1; D not certain. From germline, CDR1 is LGHNA and CDR2 YSLEER. CDR3 length equals 15 residues. V shed 5 bases and J shed 7 bases, with 20 bases lying between them. The CDR3 spells CASSIAEEGSYEAFF. As DNA, the CDR3 is TGCGCCAGCAGCATTGCAGAGGAGGGCTCCTATGAAGCTTTCTTT.

The chain couples TRBV6-6 to TRBJ2-5; TRBD2 matches 9 bases. Trimming cost V 4 bases and J 0 bases; bases outside gene matches: 3. The CDR3 extends over 15 amino acids. The germline gives CDR1 MNHNY, CDR2 SVGAGI (reference sequence). In nucleotides, the CDR3 is TGTGCCAGCAGTTTCCTAGCGGGGAACCAAGAGACCCAGTACTTC. Protein sequence: CASSFLAGNQETQYF.